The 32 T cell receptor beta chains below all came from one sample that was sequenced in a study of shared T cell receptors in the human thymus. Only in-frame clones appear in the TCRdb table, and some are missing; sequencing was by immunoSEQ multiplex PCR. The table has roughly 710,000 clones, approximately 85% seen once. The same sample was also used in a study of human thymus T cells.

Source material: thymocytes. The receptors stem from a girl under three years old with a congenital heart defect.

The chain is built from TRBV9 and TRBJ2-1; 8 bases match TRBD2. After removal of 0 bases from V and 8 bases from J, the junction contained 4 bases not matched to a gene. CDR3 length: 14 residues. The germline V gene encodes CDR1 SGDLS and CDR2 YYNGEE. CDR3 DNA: TGTGCCAGCAGCGTAGAGGTCGGGGGGGATGAGCAGTTCTTC. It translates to CASSVEVGGDEQFF.

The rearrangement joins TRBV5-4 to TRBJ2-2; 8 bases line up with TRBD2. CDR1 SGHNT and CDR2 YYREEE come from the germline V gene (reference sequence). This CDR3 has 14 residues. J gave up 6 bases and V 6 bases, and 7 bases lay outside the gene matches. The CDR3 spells CASIAPGGAGELFF. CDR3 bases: TGTGCCAGCATCGCCCCGGGGGGGGCCGGGGAGCTGTTTTTT.

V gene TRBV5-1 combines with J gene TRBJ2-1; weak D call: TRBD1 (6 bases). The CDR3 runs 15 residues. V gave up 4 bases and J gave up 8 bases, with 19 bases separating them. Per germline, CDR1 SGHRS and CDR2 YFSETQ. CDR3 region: CASSLGIVGADEQFF. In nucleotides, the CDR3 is TGCGCCAGCAGCCTAGGTATCGTGGGGGCTGATGAGCAGTTCTTC.

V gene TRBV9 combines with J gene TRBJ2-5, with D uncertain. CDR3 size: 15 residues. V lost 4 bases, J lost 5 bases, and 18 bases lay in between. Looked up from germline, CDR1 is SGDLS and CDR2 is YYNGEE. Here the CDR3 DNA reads TGTGCCAGCAGCTCAGAAGGCGGCTACTTGGAGACCCAGTACTTC. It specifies CASSSEGGYLETQYF.

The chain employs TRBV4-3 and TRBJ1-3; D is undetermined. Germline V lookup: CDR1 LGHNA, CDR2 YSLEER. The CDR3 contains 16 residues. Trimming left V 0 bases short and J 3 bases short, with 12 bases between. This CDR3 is CASSQDGRELGNTIYF. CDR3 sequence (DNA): TGCGCCAGCAGCCAAGATGGACGGGAGCTTGGAAACACCATATATTTT.

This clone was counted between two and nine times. The CDR3 DNA sequence: TGTGCCAGCAGTGAAATCCCAGGTGGGGGACTAAATTCACCCCTCCACTTT. This encodes CASSEIPGGGLNSPLHF. The chain links TRBV25-1 to TRBJ1-6, with D possibly TRBD1 on 5 matching bases. V lost 2 bases and J 7 bases, leaving 18 bases between the germline ends. Per germline, CDR1 MGHDK and CDR2 SYGVNS. CDR3 length equals 17 residues.

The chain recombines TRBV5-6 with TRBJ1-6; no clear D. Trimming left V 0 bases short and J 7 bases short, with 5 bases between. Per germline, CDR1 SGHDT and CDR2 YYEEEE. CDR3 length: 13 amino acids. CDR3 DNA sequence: TGTGCCAGCAGCTTGGGGGCGAATTCACCCCTCCACTTT. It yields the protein CASSLGANSPLHF. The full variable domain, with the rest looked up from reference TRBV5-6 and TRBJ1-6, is DAGVTQSPTHLIKTRGQQVTLRCSPKSGHDTVSWYQQALGQGPQFIFQYYEEEERQRGNFPDRFSGHQFPNYSSELNVNALLLGDSALYLCASSLGANSPLHFGNGTRLTVT.

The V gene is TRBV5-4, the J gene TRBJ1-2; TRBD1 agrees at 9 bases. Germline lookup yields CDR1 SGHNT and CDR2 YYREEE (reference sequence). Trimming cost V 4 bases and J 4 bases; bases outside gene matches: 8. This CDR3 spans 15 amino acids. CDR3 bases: TGTGCCAGCAGCAAAGGGGACAGGGCATCCTATGGCTACACCTTC. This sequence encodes CASSKGDRASYGYTF.

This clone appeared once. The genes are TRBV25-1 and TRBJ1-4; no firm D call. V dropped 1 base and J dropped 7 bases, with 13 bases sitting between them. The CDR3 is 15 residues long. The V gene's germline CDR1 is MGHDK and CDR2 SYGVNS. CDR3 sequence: CASSELEGRREKLFF. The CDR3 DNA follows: TGTGCCAGCAGTGAATTAGAGGGCCGGCGTGAAAAACTGTTTTTT.

CDR3 loop: CASSVRDRGPEAFF. For the CDR3, the DNA is TGCGCCAGCAGCGTCCGGGACAGGGGCCCTGAAGCTTTCTTT. V and J are TRBV5-1 and TRBJ1-1, with 10 positions matching TRBD1. The germline gives CDR1 SGHRS, CDR2 YFSETQ. Trimming cost V 4 bases and J 6 bases; bases outside gene matches: 6. The CDR3 is 14 amino acids.

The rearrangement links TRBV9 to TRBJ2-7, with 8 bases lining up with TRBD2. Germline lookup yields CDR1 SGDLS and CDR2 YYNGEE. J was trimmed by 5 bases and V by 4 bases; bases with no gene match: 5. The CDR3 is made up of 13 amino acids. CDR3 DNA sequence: TGTGCCAGCAGCCGGGGGGGGTTTGACGAGCAGTACTTC. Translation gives CASSRGGFDEQYF.

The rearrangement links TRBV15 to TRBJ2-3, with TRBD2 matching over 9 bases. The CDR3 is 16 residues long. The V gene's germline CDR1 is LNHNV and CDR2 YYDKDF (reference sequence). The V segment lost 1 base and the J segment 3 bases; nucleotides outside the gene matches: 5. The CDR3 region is CATSRGPSGETDTQYF. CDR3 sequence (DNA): TGTGCCACCAGCAGAGGCCCTAGCGGGGAAACAGATACGCAGTATTTT.

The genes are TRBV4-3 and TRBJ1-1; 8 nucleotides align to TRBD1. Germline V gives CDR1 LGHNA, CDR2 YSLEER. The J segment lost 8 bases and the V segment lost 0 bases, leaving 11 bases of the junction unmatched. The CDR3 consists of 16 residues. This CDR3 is CASSQDLPTGACEAFF. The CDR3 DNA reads TGCGCCAGCAGCCAAGATCTACCGACAGGGGCCTGCGAAGCTTTCTTT.

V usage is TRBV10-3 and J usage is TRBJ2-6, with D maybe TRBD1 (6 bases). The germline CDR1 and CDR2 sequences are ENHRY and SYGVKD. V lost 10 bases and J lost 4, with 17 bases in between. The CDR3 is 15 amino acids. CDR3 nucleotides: TGTGCCAGCAGCCCAGACAGGCCCGGGGCCAACGTCCTGACTTTC. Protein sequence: CASSPDRPGANVLTF.

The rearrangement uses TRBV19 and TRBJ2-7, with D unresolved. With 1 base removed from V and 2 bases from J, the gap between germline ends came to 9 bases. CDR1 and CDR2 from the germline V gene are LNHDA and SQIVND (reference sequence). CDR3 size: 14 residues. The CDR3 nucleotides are TGTGCCAGTAGTATAGGGTCCCCAGCCTACGAGCAGTACTTC. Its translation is CASSIGSPAYEQYF.

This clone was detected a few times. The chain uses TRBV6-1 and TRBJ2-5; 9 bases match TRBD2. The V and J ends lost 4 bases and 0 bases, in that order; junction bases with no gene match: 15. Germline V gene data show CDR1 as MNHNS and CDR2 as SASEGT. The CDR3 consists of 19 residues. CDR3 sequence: CASSVRKGLAGKYQETQYF. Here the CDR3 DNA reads TGTGCCAGCAGTGTACGAAAGGGTCTAGCGGGGAAGTACCAAGAGACCCAGTACTTC.

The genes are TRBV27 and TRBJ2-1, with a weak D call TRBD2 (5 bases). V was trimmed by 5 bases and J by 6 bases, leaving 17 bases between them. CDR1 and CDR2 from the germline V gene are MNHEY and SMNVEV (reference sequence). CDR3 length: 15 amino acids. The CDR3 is CASSALGKAINEQFF. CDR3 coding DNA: TGTGCCAGCAGTGCACTAGGGAAGGCCATCAATGAGCAGTTCTTC.

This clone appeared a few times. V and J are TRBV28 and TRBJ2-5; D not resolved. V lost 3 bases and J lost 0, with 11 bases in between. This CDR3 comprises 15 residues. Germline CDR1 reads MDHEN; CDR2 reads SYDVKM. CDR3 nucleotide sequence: TGTGCCAGCAGTTTCCCTACGGAGTACCAAGAGACCCAGTACTTC. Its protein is CASSFPTEYQETQYF.

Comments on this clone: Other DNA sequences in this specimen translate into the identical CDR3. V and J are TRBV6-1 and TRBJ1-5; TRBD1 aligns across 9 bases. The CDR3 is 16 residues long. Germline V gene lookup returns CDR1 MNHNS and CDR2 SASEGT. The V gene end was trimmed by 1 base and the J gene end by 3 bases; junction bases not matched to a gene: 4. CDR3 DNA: TGTGCCAGCAGTGAAGTTACAGGGGGCGCCAATCAGCCCCAGCATTTT. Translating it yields CASSEVTGGANQPQHF.

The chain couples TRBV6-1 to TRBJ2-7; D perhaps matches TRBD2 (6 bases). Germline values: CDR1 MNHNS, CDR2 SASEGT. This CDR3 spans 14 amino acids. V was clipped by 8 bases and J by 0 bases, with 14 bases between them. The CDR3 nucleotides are TGTGCCAGCGCACCGGGACTTAGCTCCTACGAGCAGTACTTC. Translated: CASAPGLSSYEQYF.

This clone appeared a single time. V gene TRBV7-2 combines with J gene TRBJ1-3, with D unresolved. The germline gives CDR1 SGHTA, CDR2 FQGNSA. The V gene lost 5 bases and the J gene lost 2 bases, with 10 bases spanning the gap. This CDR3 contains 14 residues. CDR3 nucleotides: TGTGCCAGCAGCCGGACTGGTCCTGGAAACACCATATATTTT. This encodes CASSRTGPGNTIYF.

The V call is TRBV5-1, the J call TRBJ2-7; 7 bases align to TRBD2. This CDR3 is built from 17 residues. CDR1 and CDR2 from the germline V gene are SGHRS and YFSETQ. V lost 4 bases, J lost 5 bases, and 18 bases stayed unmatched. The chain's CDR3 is CASSLIGPGEGSDEQYF. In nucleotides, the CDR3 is TGCGCCAGCAGCCTTATCGGGCCCGGGGAGGGATCCGACGAGCAGTACTTC. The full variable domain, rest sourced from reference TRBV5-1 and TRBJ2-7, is KAGVTQTPRYLIKTRGQQVTLSCSPISGHRSVSWYQQTPGQGLQFLFEYFSETQRNKGNFPGRFSGRQFSNSRSEMNVSTLELGDSALYLCASSLIGPGEGSDEQYFGPGTRLTVT.

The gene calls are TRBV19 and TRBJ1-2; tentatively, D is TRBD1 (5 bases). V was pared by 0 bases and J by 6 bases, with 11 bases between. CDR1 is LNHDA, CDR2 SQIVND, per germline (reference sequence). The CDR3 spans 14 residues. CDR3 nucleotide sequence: TGTGCCAGTAGTATAGAAACAGGAATCAATGGCTACACCTTC. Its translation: CASSIETGINGYTF.

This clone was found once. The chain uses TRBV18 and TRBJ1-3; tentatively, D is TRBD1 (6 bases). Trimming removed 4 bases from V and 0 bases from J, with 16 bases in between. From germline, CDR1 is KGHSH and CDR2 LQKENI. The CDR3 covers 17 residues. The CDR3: CASSLRHRVISGNTIYF. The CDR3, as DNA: TGTGCCAGCTCACTGCGACACAGGGTGATCTCTGGAAACACCATATATTTT. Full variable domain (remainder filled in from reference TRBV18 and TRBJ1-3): NAGVMQNPRHLVRRRGQEARLRCSPMKGHSHVYWYRQLPEEGLKFMVYLQKENIIDESGMPKERFSAEFPKEGPSILRIQQVVRGDSAAYFCASSLRHRVISGNTIYFGEGSWLTVV.

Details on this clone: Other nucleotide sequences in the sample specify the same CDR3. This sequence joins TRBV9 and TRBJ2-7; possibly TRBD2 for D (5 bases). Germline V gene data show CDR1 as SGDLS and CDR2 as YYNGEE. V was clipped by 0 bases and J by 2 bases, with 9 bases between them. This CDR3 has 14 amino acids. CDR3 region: CASSVGGSPYEQYF. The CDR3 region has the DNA TGTGCCAGCAGCGTAGGAGGGTCCCCCTACGAGCAGTACTTC.

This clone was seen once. The CDR3 region has the DNA TGTGCCAGTAGTATACGAGGTAGCGGGGGGGTTAGCGAGCAGTTCTTC. Encoded protein: CASSIRGSGGVSEQFF. The V and J genes are TRBV19 and TRBJ2-1, with TRBD2 matching over 11 bases. V gave up 2 bases and J gave up 10 bases; unmatched junction bases: 10. This CDR3 has 16 residues. Germline CDR1 LNHDA, CDR2 SQIVND (reference sequence).

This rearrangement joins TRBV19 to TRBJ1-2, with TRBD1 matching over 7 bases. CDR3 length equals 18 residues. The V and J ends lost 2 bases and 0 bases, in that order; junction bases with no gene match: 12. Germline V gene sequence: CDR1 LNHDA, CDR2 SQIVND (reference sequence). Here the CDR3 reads CASSIRGQFHPSNYGYTF. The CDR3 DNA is TGTGCCAGTAGTATAAGGGGACAGTTTCACCCCTCTAACTATGGCTACACCTTC.

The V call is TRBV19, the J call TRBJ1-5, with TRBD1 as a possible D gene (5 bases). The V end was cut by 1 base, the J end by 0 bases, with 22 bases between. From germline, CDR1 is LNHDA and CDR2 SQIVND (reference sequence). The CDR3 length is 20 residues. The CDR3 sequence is CASSIVVSTRGSPSNQPQHF. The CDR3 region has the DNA TGTGCCAGTAGTATAGTCGTGTCCACCCGGGGGTCCCCTAGCAATCAGCCCCAGCATTTT.

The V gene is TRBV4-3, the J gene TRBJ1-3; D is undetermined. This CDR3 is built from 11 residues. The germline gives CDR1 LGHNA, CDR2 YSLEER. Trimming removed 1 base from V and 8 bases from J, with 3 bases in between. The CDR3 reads CASSQAYTIYF. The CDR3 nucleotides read TGCGCCAGCAGCCAAGCCTACACCATATATTTT.

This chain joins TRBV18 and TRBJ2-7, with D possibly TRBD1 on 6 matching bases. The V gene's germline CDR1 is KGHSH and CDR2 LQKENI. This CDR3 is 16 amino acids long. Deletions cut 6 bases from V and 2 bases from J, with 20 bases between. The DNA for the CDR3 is TGTGCCAGCTCTCAAAAATGGACAGCATCAACCTACGAGCAGTACTTC. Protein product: CASSQKWTASTYEQYF.

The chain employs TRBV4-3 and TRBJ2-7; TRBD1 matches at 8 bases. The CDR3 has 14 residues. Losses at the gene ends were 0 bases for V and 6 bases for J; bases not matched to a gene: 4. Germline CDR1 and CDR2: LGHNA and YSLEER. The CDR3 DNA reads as TGCGCCAGCAGCCAAGATCGGACAGGGTGCGAGCAGTACTTC. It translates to CASSQDRTGCEQYF.

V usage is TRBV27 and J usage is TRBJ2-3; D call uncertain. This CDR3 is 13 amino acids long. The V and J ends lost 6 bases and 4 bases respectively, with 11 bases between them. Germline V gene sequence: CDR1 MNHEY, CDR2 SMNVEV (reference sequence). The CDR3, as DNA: TGTGCCAGCAGCCACGGGTCCTCAGATACGCAGTATTTT. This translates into CASSHGSSDTQYF.